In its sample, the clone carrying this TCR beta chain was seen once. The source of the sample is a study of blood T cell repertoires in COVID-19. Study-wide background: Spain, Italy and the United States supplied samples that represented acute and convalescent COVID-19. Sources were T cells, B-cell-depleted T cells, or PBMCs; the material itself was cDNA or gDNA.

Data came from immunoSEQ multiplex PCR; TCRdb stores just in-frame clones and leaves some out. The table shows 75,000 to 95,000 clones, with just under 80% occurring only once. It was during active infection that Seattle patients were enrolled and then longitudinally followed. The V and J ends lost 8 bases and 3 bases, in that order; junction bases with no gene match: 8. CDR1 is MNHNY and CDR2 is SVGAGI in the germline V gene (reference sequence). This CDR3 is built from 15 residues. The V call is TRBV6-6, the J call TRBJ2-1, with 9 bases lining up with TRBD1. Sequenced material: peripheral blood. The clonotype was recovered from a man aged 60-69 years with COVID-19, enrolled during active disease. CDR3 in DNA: TGTGCCAGCTCTCTCTCGGGACAGGGCTACAATGAGCAGTTCTTC. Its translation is CASSLSGQGYNEQFF.